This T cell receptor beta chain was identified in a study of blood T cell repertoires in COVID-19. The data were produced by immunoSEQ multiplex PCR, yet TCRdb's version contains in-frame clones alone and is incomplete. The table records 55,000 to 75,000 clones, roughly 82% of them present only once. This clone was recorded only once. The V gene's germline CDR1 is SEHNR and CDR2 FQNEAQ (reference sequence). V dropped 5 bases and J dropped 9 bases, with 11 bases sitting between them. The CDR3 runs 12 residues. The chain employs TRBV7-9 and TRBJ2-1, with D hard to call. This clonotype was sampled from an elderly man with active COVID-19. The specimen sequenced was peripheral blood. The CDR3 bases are TGTGCCAGCAGCGTAGACTTACTTGAGCAGTTCTTC. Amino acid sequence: CASSVDLLEQFF.